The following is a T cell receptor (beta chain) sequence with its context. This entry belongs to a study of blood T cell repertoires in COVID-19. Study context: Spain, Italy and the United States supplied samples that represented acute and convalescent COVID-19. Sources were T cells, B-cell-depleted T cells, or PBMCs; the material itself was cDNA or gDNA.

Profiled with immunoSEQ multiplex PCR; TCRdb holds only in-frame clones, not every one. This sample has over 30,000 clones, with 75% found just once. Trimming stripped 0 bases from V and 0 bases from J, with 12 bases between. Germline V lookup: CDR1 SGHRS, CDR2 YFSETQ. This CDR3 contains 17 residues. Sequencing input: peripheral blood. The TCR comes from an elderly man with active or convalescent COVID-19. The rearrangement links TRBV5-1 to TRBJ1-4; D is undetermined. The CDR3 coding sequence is TGCGCCAGCAGCTTGGCCTCGGGAAGGGCAACTAATGAAAAACTGTTTTTT. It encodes CASSLASGRATNEKLFF.